This TCR beta chain was recorded in a study of cytomegalovirus exposure and HLA in healthy donors. A few counts support this clone. V gave up 4 bases and J gave up 1 base, with 20 bases separating them. The CDR3 is 19 amino acids. Germline assignment: CDR1 ENHRY and CDR2 SYGVKD. This PCR relied on a set of 60 Vbeta primers and 13 Jbeta primers. Only in-frame clones appear in the TCRdb table, and some are missing; sequencing was by immunoSEQ multiplex PCR. The sample includes 85,000 to 120,000 clones, about two thirds seen only once; the top ten take approximately 0.8%. The sample consisted of PBMCs. The chain employs TRBV10-3 and TRBJ1-6; D is possibly TRBD1 (6 bases). The TCR originated in a boy aged 10-17 years in good health and CMV-seronegative. The CDR3 here is CAISGTNREGRSYNSPLHF. CDR3 sequence (DNA): TGTGCCATCAGTGGCACAAACAGGGAAGGCAGATCCTATAATTCACCCCTCCACTTT.